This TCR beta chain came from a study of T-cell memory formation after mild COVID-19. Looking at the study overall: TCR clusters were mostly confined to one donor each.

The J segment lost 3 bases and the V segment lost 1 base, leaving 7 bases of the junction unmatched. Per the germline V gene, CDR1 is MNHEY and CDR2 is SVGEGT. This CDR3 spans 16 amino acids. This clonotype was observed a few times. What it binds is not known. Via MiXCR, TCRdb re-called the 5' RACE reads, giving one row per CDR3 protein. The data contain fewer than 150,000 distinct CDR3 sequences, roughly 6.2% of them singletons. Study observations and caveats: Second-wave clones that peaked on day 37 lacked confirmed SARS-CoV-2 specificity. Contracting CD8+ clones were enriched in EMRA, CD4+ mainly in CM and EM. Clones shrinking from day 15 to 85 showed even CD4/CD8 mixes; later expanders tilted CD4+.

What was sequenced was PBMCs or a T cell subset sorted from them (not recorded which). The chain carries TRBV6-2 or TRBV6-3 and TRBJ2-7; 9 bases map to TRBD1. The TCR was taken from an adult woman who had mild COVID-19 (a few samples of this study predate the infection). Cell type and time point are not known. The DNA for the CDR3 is TGTGCCAGCAGTTACTTGATAGGGACAGGGTTCTACGAGCAGTACTTC. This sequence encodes CASSYLIGTGFYEQYF.